The present T cell receptor (beta chain) was sequenced within a study of blood T cell repertoires in COVID-19. J gave up 5 bases and V 0 bases, and 6 bases lay outside the gene matches. Germline-derived CDR1 and CDR2 are WSHSY and SAAADI. This CDR3 is 15 amino acids long. This table comes from immunoSEQ multiplex PCR, and its TCRdb copy is limited to in-frame clones, with some not included. The sample gives approximately 140,000 clones, about 74% of which show up once; 16% is in the top ten. This TCR derives from a man between 50 and 59 years old with acute or convalescent COVID-19. The chain couples TRBV10-2 to TRBJ1-1, with TRBD1 matching over 7 bases. The sequenced sample was peripheral blood. The chain's CDR3 is CASSESGQTTTEAFF. CDR3 DNA sequence: TGCGCCAGCAGTGAGTCGGGACAGACAACAACTGAAGCTTTCTTT.